These 3 T cell receptor beta chains originate from one sample sequenced in a study of OX40 agonist ivuxolimab in advanced cancers. Clones were read by immunoSEQ multiplex PCR, and TCRdb kept only the in-frame ones, dropping some. The repertoire includes 66,000 or so clones, around 90% of them detected once, and around 2% sits in the top ten. The sample consisted of CD4+ or CD8+ T cells sorted from blood, taken in a trial of the OX40 agonist ivuxolimab. These receptor sequences come from an adult with an advanced solid tumor such as melanoma, head and neck, liver or kidney cancer.

A single count supports this clone. The chain combines TRBV10-3 with TRBJ2-7, with 9 bases identical to TRBD2. The CDR3 has 14 residues. Germline lookup yields CDR1 ENHRY and CDR2 SYGVKD. Unmatched junction bases numbered 6, after V lost 6 bases and J lost 3 bases. The CDR3 DNA follows: TGTGCCATCAGCCAAGGACTAGCGAACTACGAGCAGTACTTC. It encodes CAISQGLANYEQYF.

The chain's CDR3 is CASSRDIGATGDARYGYTF. The DNA of the CDR3 is TGTGCCAGCAGCCGAGATATCGGTGCAACAGGGGACGCACGGTATGGCTACACCTTC. This chain uses TRBV7-9 with TRBJ1-2; TRBD1 agrees at 7 bases. With V trimmed by 5 bases and J by 5 bases, 23 bases remained unmatched. Germline lookup yields CDR1 SEHNR and CDR2 FQNEAQ (reference sequence). The CDR3 consists of 19 residues.

The chain couples TRBV6-1 to TRBJ1-2; D gene uncertain. Trimming removed 7 bases at V and 10 bases at J, with 13 bases between. CDR1 and CDR2 (germline): MNHNS, SASEGT. The CDR3 covers 11 residues. The CDR3 bases are TGTGCCAGCACCGACCCCCCGGACTACACCTTC. Translated, it gives CASTDPPDYTF.